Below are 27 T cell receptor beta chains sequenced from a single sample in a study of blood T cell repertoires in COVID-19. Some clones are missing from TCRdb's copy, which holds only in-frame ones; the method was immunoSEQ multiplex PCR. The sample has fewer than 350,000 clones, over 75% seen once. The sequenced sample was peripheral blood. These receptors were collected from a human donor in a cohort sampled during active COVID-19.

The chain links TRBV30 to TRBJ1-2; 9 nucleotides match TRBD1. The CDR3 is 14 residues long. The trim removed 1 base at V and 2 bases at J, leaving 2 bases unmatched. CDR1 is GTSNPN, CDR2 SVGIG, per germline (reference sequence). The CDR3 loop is CAWSADRGNYGYTF. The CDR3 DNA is TGTGCCTGGAGTGCAGACAGGGGGAACTATGGCTACACCTTC.

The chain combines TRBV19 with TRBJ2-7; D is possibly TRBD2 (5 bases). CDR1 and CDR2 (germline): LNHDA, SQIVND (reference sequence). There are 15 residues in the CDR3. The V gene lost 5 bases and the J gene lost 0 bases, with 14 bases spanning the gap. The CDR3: CASSPDRLSSYEQYF. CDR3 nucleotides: TGTGCCAGTAGTCCTGACCGACTAAGCTCCTACGAGCAGTACTTC. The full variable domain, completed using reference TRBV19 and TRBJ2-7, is DGGITQSPKYLFRKEGQNVTLSCEQNLNHDAMYWYRQDPGQGLRLIYYSQIVNDFQKGDIAEGYSVSREKKESFPLTVTSAQKNPTAFYLCASSPDRLSSYEQYFGPGTRLTVT.

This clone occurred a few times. The CDR3 bases are TGCAGCGTTGAGGGAGACCGGAGAAGCAATGAGCAGTTCTTC. It codes for CSVEGDRRSNEQFF. The chain links TRBV29-1 to TRBJ2-1; perhaps TRBD2 as D (5 bases). V lost 3 bases, J lost 6 bases, and 15 bases lay in between. The CDR3 extends over 14 amino acids. Germline CDR1 reads SQVTM; CDR2 reads ANQGSEA.

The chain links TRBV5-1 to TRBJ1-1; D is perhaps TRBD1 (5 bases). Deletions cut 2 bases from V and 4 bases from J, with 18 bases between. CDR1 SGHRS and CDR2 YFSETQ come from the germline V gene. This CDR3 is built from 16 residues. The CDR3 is CASSFGQGLYRTEAFF. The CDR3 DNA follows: TGCGCCAGCAGCTTTGGCCAGGGTTTGTATCGCACTGAAGCTTTCTTT.

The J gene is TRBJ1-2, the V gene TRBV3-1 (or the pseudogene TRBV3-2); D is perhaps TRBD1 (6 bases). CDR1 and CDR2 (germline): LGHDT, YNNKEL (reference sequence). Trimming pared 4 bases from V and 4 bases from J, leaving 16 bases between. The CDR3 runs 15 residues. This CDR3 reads CASSRPTGFGYGYTF. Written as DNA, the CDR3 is TGTGCCAGCAGCCGTCCCACAGGGTTTGGCTATGGCTACACCTTC.

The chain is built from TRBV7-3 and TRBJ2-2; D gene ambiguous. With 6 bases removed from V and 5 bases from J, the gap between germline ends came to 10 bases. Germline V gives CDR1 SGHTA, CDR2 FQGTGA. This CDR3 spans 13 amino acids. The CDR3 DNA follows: TGTGCCAGCAGGCCTAGTCCGACCGGGGAGCTGTTTTTT. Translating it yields CASRPSPTGELFF.

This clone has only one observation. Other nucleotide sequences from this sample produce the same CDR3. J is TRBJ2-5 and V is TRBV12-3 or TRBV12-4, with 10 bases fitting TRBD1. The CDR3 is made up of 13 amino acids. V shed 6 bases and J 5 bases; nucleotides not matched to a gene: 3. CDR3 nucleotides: TGTGCCAGCAGCCGGACAGGGGGGGAGACCCAGTACTTC. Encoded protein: CASSRTGGETQYF.

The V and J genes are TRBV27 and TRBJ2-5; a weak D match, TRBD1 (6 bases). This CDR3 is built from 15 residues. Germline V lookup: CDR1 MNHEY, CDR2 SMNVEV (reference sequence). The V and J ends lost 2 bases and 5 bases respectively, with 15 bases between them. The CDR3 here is CASSLLRGGPETQYF. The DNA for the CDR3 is TGTGCCAGCAGTTTACTTCGTGGGGGCCCCGAGACCCAGTACTTC.

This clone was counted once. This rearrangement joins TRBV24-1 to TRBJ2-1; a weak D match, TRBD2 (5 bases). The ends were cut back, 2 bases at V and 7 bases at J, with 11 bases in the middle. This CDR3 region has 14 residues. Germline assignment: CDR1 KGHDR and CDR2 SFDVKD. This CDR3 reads CATSDSGDLNEQFF. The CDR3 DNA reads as TGTGCCACCAGTGATTCCGGGGATCTTAATGAGCAGTTCTTC.

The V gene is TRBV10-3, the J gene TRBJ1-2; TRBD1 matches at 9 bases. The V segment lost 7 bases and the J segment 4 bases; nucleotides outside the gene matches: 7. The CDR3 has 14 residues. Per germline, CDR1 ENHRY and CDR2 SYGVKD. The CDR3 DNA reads TGTGCCATCAACCCGGGACAGGGAAGCTATGGCTACACCTTC. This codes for CAINPGQGSYGYTF.

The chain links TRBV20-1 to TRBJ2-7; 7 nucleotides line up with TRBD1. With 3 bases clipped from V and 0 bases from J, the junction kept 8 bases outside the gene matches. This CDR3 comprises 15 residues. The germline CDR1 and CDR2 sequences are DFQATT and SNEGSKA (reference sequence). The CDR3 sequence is CSASSPRQGSYEQYF. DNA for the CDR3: TGCAGTGCTAGTAGCCCCCGACAGGGCTCCTACGAGCAGTACTTC.

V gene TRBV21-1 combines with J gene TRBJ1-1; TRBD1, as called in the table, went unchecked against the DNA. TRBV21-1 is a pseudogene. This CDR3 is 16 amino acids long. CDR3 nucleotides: TGTGCCAGGGATCTTCTAGGGGGCTTTAGAGGCACTGAAGCTTTCTTT. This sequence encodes CARDLLGGFRGTEAFF.

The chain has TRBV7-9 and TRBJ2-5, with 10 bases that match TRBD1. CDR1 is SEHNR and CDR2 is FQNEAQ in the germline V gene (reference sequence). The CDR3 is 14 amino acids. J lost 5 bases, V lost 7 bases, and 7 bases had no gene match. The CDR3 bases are TGTGCCAGCACCAAGACAGGGGGCCGGGAGACCCAGTACTTC. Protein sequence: CASTKTGGRETQYF. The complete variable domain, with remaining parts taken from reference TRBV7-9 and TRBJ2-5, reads DTGVSQNPRHKITKRGQNVTFRCDPISEHNRLYWYRQTLGQGPEFLTYFQNEAQLEKSRLLSDRFSAERPKGSFSTLEIQRTEQGDSAMYLCASTKTGGRETQYFGPGTRLLVL.

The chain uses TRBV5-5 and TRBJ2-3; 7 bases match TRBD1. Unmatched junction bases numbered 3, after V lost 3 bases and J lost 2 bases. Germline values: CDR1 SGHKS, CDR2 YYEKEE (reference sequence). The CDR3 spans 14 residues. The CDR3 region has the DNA TGTGCCAGCAGCTACAGGGGTGACACAGATACGCAGTATTTT. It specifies CASSYRGDTDTQYF.

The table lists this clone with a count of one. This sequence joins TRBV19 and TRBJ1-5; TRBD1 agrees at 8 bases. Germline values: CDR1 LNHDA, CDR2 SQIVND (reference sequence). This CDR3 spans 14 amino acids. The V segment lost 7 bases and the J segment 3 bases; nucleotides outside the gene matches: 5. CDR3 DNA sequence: TGTGCCAGTACGGACAGGGTAAACAATCAGCCCCAGCATTTT. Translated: CASTDRVNNQPQHF.

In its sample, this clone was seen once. CDR3 sequence: CATSDLNRGEAFF. The CDR3 DNA reads as TGTGCCACCAGTGACCTTAATAGAGGTGAAGCTTTCTTT. This chain connects TRBV24-1 to TRBJ1-1; D gene uncertain. This CDR3 comprises 13 residues. V was shortened by 4 bases and J by 7 bases, with 12 bases between the two germline ends. The germline gives CDR1 KGHDR, CDR2 SFDVKD.

CDR3: CASSLVGGPGSTEAFF. The CDR3 DNA follows: TGCGCCAGCAGCTTGGTAGGGGGCCCGGGGAGCACTGAAGCTTTCTTT. This chain uses TRBV5-1 with TRBJ1-1, with TRBD1 matching 7 bases. Germline CDR1 reads SGHRS; CDR2 reads YFSETQ. The length of the CDR3 is 16 residues. The ends lost 0 bases at V and 4 bases at J; junction bases unmatched: 9. The full variable domain, completed using reference TRBV5-1 and TRBJ1-1, is KAGVTQTPRYLIKTRGQQVTLSCSPISGHRSVSWYQQTPGQGLQFLFEYFSETQRNKGNFPGRFSGRQFSNSRSEMNVSTLELGDSALYLCASSLVGGPGSTEAFFGQGTRLTVV.

The CDR3 region is CASSLGGQGNQPQHF. CDR3 sequence (DNA): TGTGCCAGCAGCTTGGGAGGACAGGGTAATCAGCCCCAGCATTTT. The genes are TRBV5-6 and TRBJ1-5; 8 bases are shared with TRBD1. The CDR3 runs 15 residues. V was clipped by 0 bases and J by 4 bases; unmatched bases: 3. CDR1 is SGHDT, CDR2 YYEEEE, per germline.

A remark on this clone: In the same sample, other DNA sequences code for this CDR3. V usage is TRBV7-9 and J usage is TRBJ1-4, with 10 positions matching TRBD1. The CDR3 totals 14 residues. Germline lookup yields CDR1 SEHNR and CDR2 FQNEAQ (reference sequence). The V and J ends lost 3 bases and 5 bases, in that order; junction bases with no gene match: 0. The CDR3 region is CASSLGQGNEKLFF. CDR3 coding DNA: TGTGCCAGCAGCTTGGGACAGGGGAATGAAAAACTGTTTTTT.

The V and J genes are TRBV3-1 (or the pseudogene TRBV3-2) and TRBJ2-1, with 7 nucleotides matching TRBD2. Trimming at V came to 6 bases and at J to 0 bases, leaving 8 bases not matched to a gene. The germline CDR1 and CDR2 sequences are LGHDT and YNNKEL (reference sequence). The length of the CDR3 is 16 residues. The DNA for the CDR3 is TGTGCCAGCAGTTCGATGACTAGCAGCTCCTACAATGAGCAGTTCTTC. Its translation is CASSSMTSSSYNEQFF.

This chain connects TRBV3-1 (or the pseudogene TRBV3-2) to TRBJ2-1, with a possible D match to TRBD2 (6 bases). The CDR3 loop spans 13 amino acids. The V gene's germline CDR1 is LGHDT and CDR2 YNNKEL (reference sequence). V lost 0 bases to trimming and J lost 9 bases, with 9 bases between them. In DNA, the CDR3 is TGTGCCAGCAGCCAAGAAGGAGGGAGTGAGCAGTTCTTC. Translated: CASSQEGGSEQFF.

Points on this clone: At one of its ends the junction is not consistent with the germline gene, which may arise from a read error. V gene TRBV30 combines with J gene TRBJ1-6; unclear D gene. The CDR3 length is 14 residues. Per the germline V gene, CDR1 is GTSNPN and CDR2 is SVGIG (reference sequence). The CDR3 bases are TGTGCCTGGAGTGCACAGTCCTTTAATTCACCCCTCCACTTT. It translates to CAWSAQSFNSPLHF.

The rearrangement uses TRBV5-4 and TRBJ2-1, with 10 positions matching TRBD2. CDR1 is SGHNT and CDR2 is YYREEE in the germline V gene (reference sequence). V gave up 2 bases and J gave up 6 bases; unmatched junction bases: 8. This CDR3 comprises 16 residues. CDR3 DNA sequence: TGTGCCAGCAGCTTTCAAAGCGGGGGGGCCGCCAATGAGCAGTTCTTC. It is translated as CASSFQSGGAANEQFF.

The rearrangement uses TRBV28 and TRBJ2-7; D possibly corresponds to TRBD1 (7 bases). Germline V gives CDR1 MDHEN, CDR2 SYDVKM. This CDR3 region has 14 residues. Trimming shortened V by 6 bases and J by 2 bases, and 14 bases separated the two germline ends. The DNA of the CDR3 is TGTGCCAGCAGATCAGGGGGGCCTCCCTACGAGCAGTACTTC. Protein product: CASRSGGPPYEQYF.

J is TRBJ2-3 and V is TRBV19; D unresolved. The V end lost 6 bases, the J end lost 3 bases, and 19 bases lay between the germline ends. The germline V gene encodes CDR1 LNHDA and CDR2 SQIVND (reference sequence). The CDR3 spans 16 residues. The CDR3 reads CASRLNNARLTDTQYF. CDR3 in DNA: TGTGCCAGTAGACTAAATAATGCCAGACTTACAGATACGCAGTATTTT.

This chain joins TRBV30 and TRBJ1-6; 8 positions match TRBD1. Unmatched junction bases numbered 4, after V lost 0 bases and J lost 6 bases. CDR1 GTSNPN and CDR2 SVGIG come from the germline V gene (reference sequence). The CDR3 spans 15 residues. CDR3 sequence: CAWSVGTGSNSPLHF. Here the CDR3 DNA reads TGTGCCTGGAGTGTCGGGACAGGATCTAATTCACCCCTCCACTTT. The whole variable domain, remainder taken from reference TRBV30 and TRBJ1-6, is SQTIHQWPATLVQPVGSPLSLECTVEGTSNPNLYWYRQAAGRGLQLLFYSVGIGQISSEVPQNLSASRPQDRQFILSSKKLLLSDSGFYLCAWSVGTGSNSPLHFGNGTRLTVT.

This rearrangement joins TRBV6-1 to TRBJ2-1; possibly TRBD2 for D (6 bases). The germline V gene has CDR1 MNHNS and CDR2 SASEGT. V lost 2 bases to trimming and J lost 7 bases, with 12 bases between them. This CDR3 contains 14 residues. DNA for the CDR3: TGTGCCAGCAGTGAATCCCCGGCGGGGAATGAGCAGTTCTTC. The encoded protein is CASSESPAGNEQFF.